A selection of T cell receptor beta chains follows, all from one sample in a study of beta chain features in type 1 diabetes. Assay used: immunoSEQ multiplex PCR; TCRdb lists only in-frame clones, some missing. The table has 150,000 or so clones, approximately 52% seen once. Material: Tregs from blood. The source of these receptors is a man between 18 and 29 years old in good health. The CDR3 runs from the conserved cysteine through the conserved F or W. The D gene is left open where the match is weak. Size is omitted from some rows. Given values are once, few, many or a class for expanded clones.

v_gene,j_gene,d_gene,len,abundance,CDR3nt,CDR3aa
TRBV5-5,TRBJ2-6,.,15,.,TGTGCCAGCAGCTTGAGGGGATCTGGGGCCAACGTCCTGACTTTC,CASSLRGSGANVLTF
TRBV7-2,TRBJ2-1,.,16,.,TGTGCCAGCAGCTTAGTCGGAGGAGACTCCTACAATGAGCAGTTCTTC,CASSLVGGDSYNEQFF
TRBV29-1,TRBJ2-1,.,15,.,TGCAGCGTTTTGGCGAGGGCCAGGTCCTACAATGAGCAGTTCTTC,CSVLARARSYNEQFF
TRBV7-3,TRBJ1-1,.,14,few,TGTGCCAGCAGCTTGGGGGCGAGTTCCACTGAAGCTTTCTTT,CASSLGASSTEAFF
TRBV11-1,TRBJ2-7,TRBD1,14,.,TGTGCCAGCAGCGTAGGGGACAGGGACTACGAGCAGTACTTC,CASSVGDRDYEQYF
TRBV5-1,TRBJ2-3,TRBD2,17,few,TGCGCCAGCAGCTTGGCGGTAGCGGGAGGGCCCAGAGATACGCAGTATTTT,CASSLAVAGGPRDTQYF
TRBV29-1,TRBJ1-6,.,13,few,TGCAGCGTTGAAGTCGGGGGGCGGTCACCCCTCCACTTT,CSVEVGGRSPLHF
TRBV7-2,TRBJ2-3,.,15,.,TGTGCCAGCAGCTTAGGGGGCCCTAGCACAGATACGCAGTATTTT,CASSLGGPSTDTQYF
TRBV14,TRBJ2-5,.,16,once,TGTGCCAGCAGTTTTCCCCCTGCGGGTTTCGGAGAGACCCAGTACTTC,CASSFPPAGFGETQYF
TRBV18,TRBJ1-1,.,16,.,TGTGCCAGCTCACCAGTTCAGGAAGCCATGAACACTGAAGCTTTCTTT,CASSPVQEAMNTEAFF
TRBV18,TRBJ2-7,TRBD2,16,.,TGTGCCAGCTCACCGCCCACTAGCGGGAGCTCCTACGAGCAGTACTTC,CASSPPTSGSSYEQYF
TRBV28,TRBJ2-5,.,16,few,TGTGCCAGCAGTTTAACCCTGACACGTATCCAAGGGACCCAGTACTTC,CASSLTLTRIQGTQYF
TRBV28,TRBJ2-7,.,11,.,TGTGCCAGCAGTTTAGTGGGGCCACGCTCCTTC,CASSLVGPRSF
TRBV6-6,TRBJ2-3,.,15,.,TGTGCCAGCTCTAAACACCTAGCGAATACAGATACGCAGTATTTT,CASSKHLANTDTQYF
TRBV6-6,TRBJ2-3,.,15,few,TGTGCCAGCAGTACTCCCGGGGGTCCGGGAGATACGCAGTATTTT,CASSTPGGPGDTQYF
TRBV9,TRBJ1-2,TRBD1,14,.,TGTGCCAGCAGCGTAGAGACAGGGGGGTATGGCTACACCTTC,CASSVETGGYGYTF
TRBV7-2,TRBJ2-1,TRBD2,17,.,TGTGCCAGCAGCTTTAATCTAGCGGGAGCGGTTCGTGGTGAGCAGTTCTTC,CASSFNLAGAVRGEQFF
TRBV7-9,TRBJ1-2,.,15,.,TGTGCCAGCAGCTCTTTGGTGGCTTTCCTCTATGGCTACACCTTC,CASSSLVAFLYGYTF
TRBV6-1,TRBJ2-7,.,15,.,TGTGCCAGCATTCACCTAACAGGGTCCTCCTACGAGCAGTACTTC,CASIHLTGSSYEQYF
TRBV11-1,TRBJ2-2,TRBD2,14,few,TGTGCCAGCAGCCCCTTAGCGGGGGCCGGGGAGCTGTTTTTT,CASSPLAGAGELFF
TRBV6-5,TRBJ1-1,.,16,.,TGTGCCAGCAGTTACGGGAGGGGGGCAGGGAACACTGAAGCTTTCTTT,CASSYGRGAGNTEAFF
TRBV7-9,TRBJ1-2,.,15,.,TGTGCCAGCAGCCCAAGGGTTGCAGGGATCCATGGCTACACCTTC,CASSPRVAGIHGYTF
TRBV5-5,TRBJ2-7,.,14,few,TGTGCCAGCAGCTTGGCCCCAGGGAACTACGAGCAGTACTTC,CASSLAPGNYEQYF
TRBV28,TRBJ2-3,TRBD2,16,few,TGTGCCAGCAGTTTATTCGCTAGCGGGAGAACAGATACGCAGTATTTT,CASSLFASGRTDTQYF
TRBV6-1,TRBJ1-2,.,14,.,TGTGCCAGCACCGACACCGCGACTAACTATGGCTACACCTTC,CASTDTATNYGYTF
TRBV7-8,TRBJ2-7,.,16,.,TGTGCCAGCAGCTTAGCGCGGGTCCTCGGGAGCTACGAGCAGTACTTC,CASSLARVLGSYEQYF
TRBV10-3,TRBJ2-1,TRBD1,14,.,TGTGCCATCACTAGGGACAGTGTCTACAATGAGCAGTTCTTC,CAITRDSVYNEQFF
TRBV27,TRBJ2-1,TRBD2,15,.,TGTGCCAGCAGTCCTCGACTAGCGGGGGGCAATGAGCAGTTCTTC,CASSPRLAGGNEQFF
TRBV11-2,TRBJ1-2,TRBD1,16,.,TGTGCCAGCAGCTGGAGGGTAGGGGGCGCGGGCTATGGCTACACCTTC,CASSWRVGGAGYGYTF
TRBV7-9,TRBJ2-7,TRBD1,16,few,TGTGCCAGCAGCTTTCGGGGACAGCCTACTTCCTACGAGCAGTACTTC,CASSFRGQPTSYEQYF
TRBV12-5,TRBJ2-2,.,13,.,TGTGCTAGTGGTTTGTCCCAGGCTGGGGAGCTGTTTTTT,CASGLSQAGELFF
TRBV28,TRBJ1-5,.,11,.,TGTGCCAGCAGTTTCCGGCAGCCCCAGCATTTT,CASSFRQPQHF
TRBV11-2,TRBJ1-6,TRBD1,17,few,TGTGCCAGCAGCTCCTTACGACAGGGGGATTGGGGATCACCCCTCCACTTT,CASSSLRQGDWGSPLHF
TRBV28,TRBJ2-3,TRBD2,16,once,TGTGCCAGCAGTTTAACCGGACTAGCACCCACAGATACGCAGTATTTT,CASSLTGLAPTDTQYF
TRBV19,TRBJ1-5,TRBD1,16,.,TGTGCCAGTAGTACGGGGACAGGATGGGGCAATCAGCCCCAGCATTTT,CASSTGTGWGNQPQHF
TRBV7-2,TRBJ1-2,TRBD1,16,.,TGTGCCAGCAGCCCGTGGGCCGGGACAGCAAACTATGGCTACACCTTC,CASSPWAGTANYGYTF
TRBV4-2,TRBJ2-3,.,15,.,TGTGCCAGCAGCTACGACTACCGGAGCACAGATACGCAGTATTTT,CASSYDYRSTDTQYF
TRBV5-1,TRBJ2-7,.,12,.,TGCGCCAGCAGCCGTGACGACTACGAGCAGTACTTC,CASSRDDYEQYF
TRBV4-2,TRBJ1-4,TRBD1,13,once,TGTGCCAGCAGCCATGGGACAGTCGGAAAACTGTTTTTT,CASSHGTVGKLFF
TRBV11-3,TRBJ1-1,.,13,.,TGTGCCAGCAGCTTATATAGGAACACTGAAGCTTTCTTT,CASSLYRNTEAFF
TRBV20-1,TRBJ1-2,.,10,.,TGCAGTGCTGGCTTCAATGGCTACACCTTC,CSAGFNGYTF
TRBV15,TRBJ2-7,TRBD2,15,few,TGTGCCACCAGCAGATATAGCGGGAGCTCCTACGAGCAGTACTTC,CATSRYSGSSYEQYF
TRBV2,TRBJ2-3,TRBD1,15,few,TGTGCCAGCAGGATCAGACAGGGGGCAGTAGATACGCAGTATTTT,CASRIRQGAVDTQYF
TRBV29-1,TRBJ1-1,.,12,.,TGCAGCGTTACAGCAGTTAACACTGAAGCTTTCTTT,CSVTAVNTEAFF
TRBV5-1,TRBJ2-3,TRBD1,15,few,TGCGCCAGCAGCCCCGACAGGGTGGGCACAGATACGCAGTATTTT,CASSPDRVGTDTQYF
TRBV4-1,TRBJ2-1,TRBD2,21,.,TGCGCCAGCAGCCAAGATAGTATGGCGGGACTAGCGGGAGGGTTATACAATGAGCAGTTCTTC,CASSQDSMAGLAGGLYNEQFF